Shown below are 26 T cell receptor beta chains from a single sample sequenced in a study of blood T cell repertoires in COVID-19. Profiling relied on immunoSEQ multiplex PCR, and the TCRdb table lists in-frame clones only, not all of them. The sample has about 250,000 clones, roughly 88% seen once. Source material: peripheral blood. The receptors here all came from a woman in her thirties with active or convalescent COVID-19.

The chain combines TRBV13 with TRBJ1-1; possible D gene TRBD1, 5 bases. The CDR3 length is 16 residues. Germline CDR1 PRHDT, CDR2 FYEKMQ (reference sequence). V was shortened by 3 bases and J by 3 bases, with 17 bases between the two germline ends. The CDR3 nucleotides are TGTGCCAGCAGCTTCGGGGGTAGGGCTTTGCACACTGAAGCTTTCTTT. It codes for CASSFGGRALHTEAFF.

This clone was found once. The chain is built from TRBV10-1 and TRBJ2-1, with a tentative D call TRBD1 (6 bases). The V gene's germline CDR1 is WNHNN and CDR2 SYGVQD (reference sequence). There are 21 residues in the CDR3. V was cut by 3 bases and J by 0 bases, with 27 bases left in between. CDR3 coding DNA: TGCGCCAGCAGTGATCCTAGGGGTGCTACGGCAGGGGCCCTCTCCTACAATGAGCAGTTCTTC. It translates to CASSDPRGATAGALSYNEQFF.

The V call is TRBV5-1, the J call TRBJ1-2, with D perhaps TRBD1 (6 bases). V lost 4 bases and J lost 8, with 21 bases in between. Per germline, CDR1 SGHRS and CDR2 YFSETQ. This CDR3 contains 15 residues. CDR3 sequence: CASSPADSISWGYTF. As DNA, the CDR3 is TGCGCCAGCAGCCCCGCGGACAGCATCTCTTGGGGCTACACCTTC.

This clone has only a few counts. The chain uses TRBV29-1 and TRBJ1-2; 7 bases are shared with TRBD1. V was pared by 4 bases and J by 8 bases, with 7 bases of the junction left unmatched. This CDR3 is built from 12 residues. The germline V gene encodes CDR1 SQVTM and CDR2 ANQGSEA. The CDR3 DNA is TGCAGCGTTGGGTACAGGGGAGAAGGCTACACCTTC. Amino acid sequence: CSVGYRGEGYTF.

The chain links TRBV7-9 to TRBJ1-2; D is undetermined. The germline CDR1 and CDR2 sequences are SEHNR and FQNEAQ (reference sequence). The CDR3 has 15 amino acids. V shed 5 bases and J shed 0 bases, with 13 bases lying between them. Here the CDR3 DNA reads TGTGCCAGCAGCCCCGCGGAGGTAGCTAACTATGGCTACACCTTC. Its protein is CASSPAEVANYGYTF.

Note on this clone: Compared with germline, one end of the junction differs, possibly owing to a read error. This rearrangement joins TRBV5-1 to TRBJ1-1, with D maybe TRBD1 (5 bases). The germline V gene has CDR1 SGHRS and CDR2 YFSETQ. The CDR3 is 14 amino acids. The DNA of the CDR3 is TGCGCCAGCAGCTTGTTAGGGGCAGACACTGAAACTTTCTTT. It is translated as CASSLLGADTETFF. Full variable domain (outside the CDR3, taken from reference TRBV5-1 and TRBJ1-1): KAGVTQTPRYLIKTRGQQVTLSCSPISGHRSVSWYQQTPGQGLQFLFEYFSETQRNKGNFPGRFSGRQFSNSRSEMNVSTLELGDSALYLCASSLLGADTETFFGQGTRLTVV.

The CDR3 DNA is TGTGCCAGCTCCCCGGGCACAGGGGACGGGGGCTACACCTTC. Its protein is CASSPGTGDGGYTF. The chain joins TRBV18 to TRBJ1-2, with TRBD1 identical over 7 bases. This CDR3 contains 14 residues. Germline V gives CDR1 KGHSH, CDR2 LQKENI. Trimming removed 6 bases from V and 8 bases from J; junction bases left unmatched: 12.

The chain links TRBV30 to TRBJ2-7, with D maybe TRBD2 (6 bases). The V gene's germline CDR1 is GTSNPN and CDR2 SVGIG (reference sequence). V lost 4 bases to trimming and J lost 3 bases, with 13 bases between them. CDR3 length equals 13 residues. CDR3 in DNA: TGTGCCTGGACCGGGGGTAGGGTCTACGAGCAGTACTTC. Translation: CAWTGGRVYEQYF.

The chain links TRBV7-9 to TRBJ2-2; the D gene is possibly TRBD1 (6 bases). The CDR3 spans 15 residues. The V gene's germline CDR1 is SEHNR and CDR2 FQNEAQ (reference sequence). V was trimmed by 3 bases and J by 4 bases, leaving 12 bases between them. Written as DNA, the CDR3 is TGTGCCAGCAGCTTCGAAGGGGGTCTCACCGGGGAGCTGTTTTTT. This translates into CASSFEGGLTGELFF.

The chain has TRBV7-6 and TRBJ1-1; TRBD1 might be the D (6 bases). Per the germline V gene, CDR1 is SGHVS and CDR2 is FNYEAQ. This CDR3 is built from 13 residues. V lost 5 bases, J lost 1 base, and 8 bases lay in between. The CDR3 DNA is TGTGCCAGCAGCGAGGACAGGAACACTGAAGCTTTCTTT. Its protein is CASSEDRNTEAFF.

This clone was recorded once. V is TRBV7-9 and J is TRBJ1-1; weak D call: TRBD1 (5 bases). Trimming pared 5 bases from V and 3 bases from J, leaving 22 bases between. Germline assignment: CDR1 SEHNR and CDR2 FQNEAQ (reference sequence). There are 17 residues in the CDR3. The CDR3: CASSPQPSSRDDTEAFF. The CDR3 DNA sequence: TGTGCCAGCAGCCCCCAGCCATCGAGCAGGGATGACACTGAAGCTTTCTTT.

The V call is TRBV13, the J call TRBJ2-3, with 8 bases that match TRBD2. There are 16 residues in the CDR3. J was trimmed by 0 bases and V by 3 bases; bases with no gene match: 5. The V gene's germline CDR1 is PRHDT and CDR2 FYEKMQ (reference sequence). As DNA, the CDR3 is TGTGCCAGCAGCTTGGGGCGCGGGGGGAGCACAGATACGCAGTATTTT. This codes for CASSLGRGGSTDTQYF.

The rearrangement links TRBV5-6 to TRBJ2-4, with 7 bases that match TRBD2. J gave up 1 base and V 3 bases, and 4 bases lay outside the gene matches. CDR3 size: 15 residues. The V gene's germline CDR1 is SGHDT and CDR2 YYEEEE. Here the CDR3 DNA reads TGTGCCAGCAGCTGGGGGGGTCCGGCCAAAAACATTCAGTACTTC. This sequence encodes CASSWGGPAKNIQYF.

This CDR3 is CASSGEIYNSPLHF. CDR3 in DNA: TGCGCCAGCTCCGGAGAGATCTATAATTCACCCCTCCACTTT. The J gene is TRBJ1-6, the V gene TRBV4-3; no reliable D call. V lost 8 bases and J lost 3, with 11 bases in between. The germline gives CDR1 LGHNA, CDR2 YSLEER. CDR3 size: 14 residues.

The J gene is TRBJ1-1, the V gene TRBV11-2, with D hard to call. The CDR3 covers 14 residues. Germline-derived CDR1 and CDR2 are SGHAT and FQNNGV. V lost 2 bases, J lost 0 bases, and 7 bases lay in between. The CDR3: CASSLNYMNTEAFF. CDR3 sequence (DNA): TGTGCCAGCAGCTTAAACTACATGAACACTGAAGCTTTCTTT.

The rearrangement links TRBV7-9 to TRBJ2-6, with 8 positions matching TRBD1. The CDR3 loop spans 19 amino acids. Trimming at V came to 4 bases and at J to 0 bases, leaving 11 bases not matched to a gene. Germline V lookup: CDR1 SEHNR, CDR2 FQNEAQ (reference sequence). The CDR3 loop is CASSYGPGQGSSGANVLTF. The CDR3 DNA sequence: TGTGCCAGCAGCTATGGTCCCGGACAGGGATCCTCTGGGGCCAACGTCCTGACTTTC.

The CDR3 DNA reads as TGTGCCTGGAGTGGGCTAGCGGGGGGCAACCAAGAGACCCAGTACTTC. As protein: CAWSGLAGGNQETQYF. The chain links TRBV30 to TRBJ2-5; 11 nucleotides agree with TRBD2. V gave up 1 base and J gave up 0 bases; unmatched junction bases: 4. Germline CDR1 GTSNPN, CDR2 SVGIG (reference sequence). The CDR3 is 16 amino acids.

The genes are TRBV10-3 and TRBJ2-2, with D perhaps TRBD2 (5 bases). Trimming stripped 6 bases from V and 6 bases from J, with 11 bases between. The germline gives CDR1 ENHRY, CDR2 SYGVKD. This CDR3 contains 13 residues. The CDR3 is CAIRTASPGELFF. The CDR3 bases are TGTGCCATCAGGACGGCTAGCCCCGGGGAGCTGTTTTTT.

The CDR3 here is CASSPRHYWVREDEQFF. In DNA form, the CDR3 reads TGTGCCAGCAGTCCGCGACATTACTGGGTAAGGGAGGATGAGCAGTTCTTC. The V and J genes are TRBV6-2 or TRBV6-3 and TRBJ2-1; a possible D gene is TRBD2 (6 bases). This CDR3 has 17 residues. CDR1 is MNHEY and CDR2 is SVGEGT in the germline V gene. Trimming left V 5 bases short and J 8 bases short, with 25 bases between.

The gene calls are TRBV5-1 and TRBJ2-2, with 11 bases identical to TRBD1. Germline values: CDR1 SGHRS, CDR2 YFSETQ. Trimming cost V 3 bases and J 4 bases; bases outside gene matches: 2. The CDR3 consists of 15 residues. CDR3 residues: CASSWTGGSTGELFF. As DNA, the CDR3 is TGCGCCAGCAGCTGGACAGGGGGCAGCACCGGGGAGCTGTTTTTT.

The sample holds one count of this clone. The V and J genes are TRBV5-4 and TRBJ2-7, with 8 bases aligning to TRBD2. V lost 3 bases to trimming and J lost 3 bases; unmatched junction nucleotides: 8. The length of the CDR3 is 15 residues. CDR1 and CDR2 from the germline V gene are SGHNT and YYREEE (reference sequence). CDR3 sequence (DNA): TGTGCCAGCAGCTCCGCGGGGGGAATTAGCTACGAGCAGTACTTC. Translating it yields CASSSAGGISYEQYF.

This rearrangement joins TRBV30 to TRBJ1-6, with no clear D. Germline CDR1 is GTSNPN and CDR2 is SVGIG (reference sequence). CDR3 size: 14 residues. The V end lost 4 bases, the J end lost 4 bases, and 11 bases lay between the germline ends. The CDR3 is CAWKAGLYNSPLHF. The DNA for the CDR3 is TGTGCCTGGAAGGCAGGCCTATATAATTCACCCCTCCACTTT.

V usage is TRBV19 and J usage is TRBJ1-2, with 8 bases lining up with TRBD1. Trimming took 7 bases from V and 6 from J; bases not matched to a gene: 7. CDR3 length: 13 residues. Germline loops: CDR1 LNHDA, CDR2 SQIVND (reference sequence). CDR3 coding DNA: TGTGCCAGTACCCTGACAGGGGAGAATGGCTACACCTTC. Translation: CASTLTGENGYTF.

This chain connects TRBV9 to TRBJ2-1; TRBD2 agrees at 16 bases. The CDR3 is 18 amino acids. The V gene's germline CDR1 is SGDLS and CDR2 YYNGEE. The trim removed 3 bases at V and 2 bases at J, leaving 5 bases unmatched. The CDR3, as DNA: TGTGCCAGCAGCGCCGGGACTAGCGGGGGGGCCCCCTACAATGAGCAGTTCTTC. Amino acid sequence: CASSAGTSGGAPYNEQFF.

This clone was seen just once. The CDR3 region has the DNA TGTGCCACCAGCAGAGATCTGGGGGCGGGTGGCTACACCTTC. Protein product: CATSRDLGAGGYTF. The gene calls are TRBV15 and TRBJ1-2, with a tentative D call TRBD1 (6 bases). The V gene's germline CDR1 is LNHNV and CDR2 YYDKDF (reference sequence). V lost 0 bases to trimming and J lost 7 bases, with 12 bases between them. This CDR3 region has 14 residues. The entire variable domain, with the rest obtained from reference TRBV15 and TRBJ1-2, is as follows: DAMVIQNPRYQVTQFGKPVTLSCSQTLNHNVMYWYQQKSSQAPKLLFHYYDKDFNNEADTPDNFQSRRPNTSFCFLDIRSPGLGDTAMYLCATSRDLGAGGYTFGSGTRLTVV.

The chain is built from TRBV2 and TRBJ2-5, with a possible D match to TRBD1 (6 bases). Germline CDR1 and CDR2: SNHLY and FYNNEI. The CDR3 is 15 amino acids. V was pared by 4 bases and J by 5 bases, with 17 bases between. CDR3 coding DNA: TGTGCCAGCAGTGCCCCGGGACACGTCAACGAGACCCAGTACTTC. Its translation is CASSAPGHVNETQYF.